This T cell receptor (beta chain) emerged from a study of T-cell reconstitution after alpha-beta-depleted transplantation in children. Whole-study results and caveats: Surviving recipient T cells and thymic progenitors accounted for the high day-60 TCRbeta diversity observed in some patients. Newly made T cells mostly supplied T-cell counts and diversity one year after transplant.

TCRbeta library preparation incorporated unique molecular identifiers. TCRdb redid the calling of the PCR reads with MiXCR, one entry per CDR3 protein. The sample holds about 110,000 distinct CDR3 sequences, 5% to 7% seen once. In germline, CDR1 is PRHDT, CDR2 FYEKMQ (reference sequence). The CDR3 has 17 residues. Remarks on this clonotype: Its antigen remains unknown. At one boundary the junction diverges from the germline segment, which might be a read error.

The chain recombines TRBV13 with TRBJ2-6, with D hard to call. Specimen: PBMCs, mostly from graft donor cells, collected 360 days after TCRalphabeta/CD19-depleted stem cell transplant. This receptor was taken from a male patient aged 2-15 years who had a stem cell transplant for acute lymphoblastic leukemia, so the T cells may come from the graft donor. This CDR3 reads CAISLGRHYSGANVLTF. DNA for the CDR3: TGTGCCATCAGCTTAGGCAGGCACTACTCTGGGGCCAACGTCCTGACTTTC.